The present entry profiles one TCR beta chain with its context. Other nucleotide sequences in the sample specify the same CDR3. The data are from a study of technical replicates of blood from a few donors. Generated by immunoSEQ multiplex PCR, the TCRdb table keeps only in-frame clones and is missing some. Counted here are 60,000 to 95,000 clones, 91% occurring once; the ten biggest clones make up roughly 0.4%. This CDR3 has 11 amino acids. Germline V gene sequence: CDR1 SGHRS, CDR2 YFSETQ. V lost 4 bases and J 3 bases, leaving 4 bases between the germline ends. Sequenced: T cells isolated from PBMCs. The source of this sequence is a human donor in good health. Some clones in this sample may be carry-over from other donors' samples. The chain is built from TRBV5-1 and TRBJ2-5; D is unresolved. The CDR3 nucleotides are TGCGCCAGCAGCCTAGAAGAGACCCAGTACTTC. Residues: CASSLEETQYF.